This passage covers 21 T cell receptor beta chains from one sample sequenced in a study of T cell changes during pregnancy in multiple sclerosis. Clones were read by immunoSEQ multiplex PCR, and TCRdb kept only the in-frame ones, dropping some. Among about 97,000 clones listed, roughly nine tenths were seen once. Sequencing was performed on peripheral blood, taken in the second trimester of pregnancy. The receptors derive from a female donor in good health, enrolled as a control in a pregnancy study.

This chain joins TRBV30 and TRBJ1-2; D might be TRBD1 (5 bases). Germline loops: CDR1 GTSNPN, CDR2 SVGIG (reference sequence). With 2 bases removed from V and 10 bases from J, the gap between germline ends came to 11 bases. The CDR3 totals 11 residues. The CDR3 nucleotides are TGTGCCTGGAGTACGGGGGGGGACTACACCTTC. Its protein product is CAWSTGGDYTF.

The chain links TRBV18 to TRBJ1-6; 7 nucleotides match TRBD1. This CDR3 has 15 amino acids. Germline CDR1 is KGHSH and CDR2 is LQKENI. Trimming took 0 bases from V and 6 from J; bases not matched to a gene: 2. This chain's CDR3 is CASSPPGQLNSPLHF. CDR3 nucleotides: TGTGCCAGCTCACCACCGGGACAGCTTAATTCACCCCTCCACTTT.

The chain uses TRBV19 and TRBJ2-7; TRBD1 agrees at 8 bases. CDR1 is LNHDA, CDR2 SQIVND, per germline (reference sequence). V dropped 10 bases and J dropped 2; count of bases not matched to a gene: 10. The CDR3 sequence is 14 residues long. Here the CDR3 reads CATLGQGGTYEQYF. As DNA, the CDR3 is TGTGCCACCTTAGGACAGGGTGGAACCTACGAGCAGTACTTC.

The gene calls are TRBV5-6 and TRBJ2-1; a weak D match, TRBD2 (5 bases). Germline V CDR1 and CDR2: SGHDT, YYEEEE. The CDR3 is 13 residues long. V was trimmed by 4 bases and J by 13 bases, leaving 18 bases between them. CDR3 nucleotide sequence: TGTGCCAGCAGCCGGGAATCTTACGGGAATCAGTTCTTC. This translates into CASSRESYGNQFF.

This chain links TRBV25-1 with TRBJ2-3; tentatively, D is TRBD1 (6 bases). The V and J ends lost 3 bases and 1 base respectively, with 8 bases between them. Germline V gene sequence: CDR1 MGHDK, CDR2 SYGVNS. CDR3 length: 14 residues. This CDR3 is CASSDPGGTDTQYF. CDR3 nucleotide sequence: TGTGCCAGCAGTGACCCAGGGGGCACAGATACGCAGTATTTT.

J is TRBJ1-3 and V is TRBV7-8; D not resolved. Deletions cut 2 bases from V and 0 bases from J, with 5 bases between. CDR3 length equals 14 residues. CDR1 is SGHVS and CDR2 is FQNEAQ in the germline V gene. Written as DNA, the CDR3 is TGTGCCAGCAGCTTAAGGAGCTCTGGAAACACCATATATTTT. Its protein is CASSLRSSGNTIYF.

This clone was seen a single time. This chain uses TRBV7-2 with TRBJ1-3; D is possibly TRBD1 (5 bases). CDR1 SGHTA and CDR2 FQGNSA come from the germline V gene. Trimming removed 5 bases from V and 3 bases from J, with 8 bases in between. The CDR3 runs 13 residues. Here the CDR3 reads CASSPGLGNTIYF. For the CDR3, the DNA is TGTGCCAGCAGCCCAGGGCTTGGAAACACCATATATTTT.

This clone has just one count. The chain has TRBV7-2 and TRBJ1-6; possibly TRBD1 for D (5 bases). Germline CDR1 SGHTA, CDR2 FQGNSA. V was pared by 5 bases and J by 7 bases, with 12 bases between. CDR3 length: 14 amino acids. CDR3 protein: CASSAAGGNSPLHF. The CDR3 bases are TGTGCCAGCAGCGCGGCGGGGGGGAATTCACCCCTCCACTTT.

V and J are TRBV7-9 and TRBJ1-2, with TRBD1 matching 7 bases. This CDR3 is built from 15 residues. Germline CDR1 is SEHNR and CDR2 is FQNEAQ (reference sequence). Unmatched junction bases numbered 8, after V lost 2 bases and J lost 5 bases. The chain's CDR3 is CASSLPYRGWYGYTF. The CDR3 DNA follows: TGTGCCAGCAGCTTACCCTACAGGGGTTGGTATGGCTACACCTTC.

The chain joins TRBV7-2 to TRBJ2-7, with 8 bases aligning to TRBD1. V was pared by 4 bases and J by 7 bases, with 9 bases of the junction left unmatched. The CDR3 loop spans 14 amino acids. The germline CDR1 and CDR2 sequences are SGHTA and FQGNSA. CDR3 region: CASSSQGAPGEQYF. The CDR3 nucleotides read TGTGCCAGCAGCTCCCAGGGGGCGCCGGGAGAGCAGTACTTC.

This CDR3 reads CASSARGLAGTNEKLFF. The CDR3 DNA sequence: TGTGCCAGCAGCGCCAGGGGGCTGGCTGGAACTAATGAAAAACTGTTTTTT. J is TRBJ1-4 and V is TRBV9, with TRBD1 matching 8 bases. The CDR3 loop spans 17 amino acids. Looked up from germline, CDR1 is SGDLS and CDR2 is YYNGEE. After removal of 3 bases from V and 1 base from J, the junction contained 8 bases not matched to a gene.

This chain uses TRBV11-2 with TRBJ1-2, with D tentatively TRBD1 (5 bases). The CDR3 has 12 amino acids. Trimming shortened V by 5 bases and J by 8 bases, and 12 bases separated the two germline ends. Looked up from germline, CDR1 is SGHAT and CDR2 is FQNNGV. CDR3 sequence reads: CASSETTVGYTF. As DNA, the CDR3 is TGTGCCAGCAGCGAGACGACAGTAGGCTACACCTTC.

The rearrangement uses TRBV2 and TRBJ1-4; maybe TRBD1 (6 bases). Germline-derived CDR1 and CDR2 are SNHLY and FYNNEI. CDR3 size: 14 residues. The V end lost 8 bases, the J end lost 2 bases, and 12 bases lay between the germline ends. The DNA of the CDR3 is TGTGCCAGCCACCCAGGGGATACTAATGAAAAACTGTTTTTT. Translation gives CASHPGDTNEKLFF.

This chain connects TRBV5-1 to TRBJ1-3; D is unresolved. Germline values: CDR1 SGHRS, CDR2 YFSETQ. This CDR3 has 15 residues. Trimming cost V 0 bases and J 0 bases, with 7 bases left between them. CDR3 nucleotide sequence: TGCGCCAGCAGCTTGGAAGGGAGCTCTGGAAACACCATATATTTT. Its translation is CASSLEGSSGNTIYF.

V gene TRBV5-5 combines with J gene TRBJ1-6; possibly TRBD1 for D (6 bases). V was clipped by 3 bases and J by 10 bases, with 14 bases between them. CDR1 is SGHKS and CDR2 is YYEKEE in the germline V gene (reference sequence). CDR3 length: 14 residues. CDR3 DNA: TGTGCCAGCAGCTACAGGGTGTGGTGGTCACCCCTCCACTTT. It yields the protein CASSYRVWWSPLHF.

The chain has TRBV5-1 and TRBJ1-6, with D possibly being TRBD1 (5 bases). Trimming took 4 bases from V and 2 from J, leaving 10 bases between them. The CDR3 contains 15 residues. Looked up from germline, CDR1 is SGHRS and CDR2 is YFSETQ. The CDR3 is CASSLDRPYNSPLHF. The CDR3 region has the DNA TGCGCCAGCAGCCTTGACAGACCCTATAATTCACCCCTCCACTTT.

The rearrangement joins TRBV2 to TRBJ2-7, with 8 bases matching TRBD2. The CDR3 is made up of 15 amino acids. In germline, CDR1 is SNHLY, CDR2 FYNNEI. The V segment lost 1 base and the J segment 6 bases; nucleotides outside the gene matches: 8. Written as DNA, the CDR3 is TGTGCCAGCAGTGAAGTCTGGACTAGCCCTCGCGAGCAGTACTTC. Its protein is CASSEVWTSPREQYF.

V is TRBV27 and J is TRBJ2-7; maybe TRBD2 (5 bases). V dropped 2 bases and J dropped 2 bases, with 10 bases sitting between them. The CDR3 totals 14 residues. Germline V lookup: CDR1 MNHEY, CDR2 SMNVEV (reference sequence). CDR3 nucleotide sequence: TGTGCCAGCAGTTTAGAGGGTGTTCCCTACGAGCAGTACTTC. Translation: CASSLEGVPYEQYF.

The V and J genes are TRBV5-4 and TRBJ2-5, with unresolved D. V was clipped by 1 base and J by 1 base, with 8 bases between them. CDR1 is SGHNT and CDR2 is YYREEE in the germline V gene (reference sequence). The CDR3 length is 14 residues. CDR3 coding DNA: TGTGCCAGCAGCTTGACAGTCGCCCAAGAGACCCAGTACTTC. Residues: CASSLTVAQETQYF.

The V gene is TRBV6-6, the J gene TRBJ1-2; 8 bases align to TRBD1. J was trimmed by 4 bases and V by 2 bases; bases with no gene match: 3. The length of the CDR3 is 14 residues. The germline gives CDR1 MNHNY, CDR2 SVGAGI (reference sequence). The CDR3 nucleotides read TGTGCCAGCAGTTACCGGGACAGGACCTATGGCTACACCTTC. It yields the protein CASSYRDRTYGYTF.

V usage is TRBV6-1 and J usage is TRBJ2-4, with TRBD2 identical over 8 bases. Germline V lookup: CDR1 MNHNS, CDR2 SASEGT. This CDR3 has 17 amino acids. V shed 3 bases, J shed 2 bases, and the junction held 9 bases outside the gene matches. CDR3 sequence: CASSDGRAVSPKNIQYF. The CDR3, as DNA: TGTGCCAGCAGTGACGGGAGGGCGGTCTCACCCAAAAACATTCAGTACTTC.